This T cell receptor (beta chain) was obtained from a study of blood T cell repertoires in COVID-19. Study-level background: Samples taken during acute and convalescent COVID-19 were collected in the United States, Italy and Spain. The analysed material was cDNA or gDNA that came from T cells, B-cell-depleted T cells, or PBMCs.

Original processing methods: Reference gene primer amplification gave nucleated cell count estimates. The table came from immunoSEQ multiplex PCR; TCRdb's copy has only in-frame clones and leaves some out. V, J and clone size were drawn from that table, and D and trimming were deduced from the DNA. The sample shows 140,000 to 150,000 clones, about 90% of them seen only once. The ends lost 1 base at V and 9 bases at J; junction bases unmatched: 6. The CDR3 sequence is 14 residues long. CDR1 and CDR2 (germline): GTSNPN, SVGIG (reference sequence). Material for sequencing was peripheral blood. The sequence was obtained from a woman aged 50 to 60 with acute or convalescent COVID-19. J is TRBJ1-6 and V is TRBV30, with 7 positions matching TRBD1. CDR3 sequence: CAWSAGTETSPLHF. CDR3 nucleotides: TGTGCCTGGAGTGCCGGGACAGAGACTTCACCCCTCCACTTT.